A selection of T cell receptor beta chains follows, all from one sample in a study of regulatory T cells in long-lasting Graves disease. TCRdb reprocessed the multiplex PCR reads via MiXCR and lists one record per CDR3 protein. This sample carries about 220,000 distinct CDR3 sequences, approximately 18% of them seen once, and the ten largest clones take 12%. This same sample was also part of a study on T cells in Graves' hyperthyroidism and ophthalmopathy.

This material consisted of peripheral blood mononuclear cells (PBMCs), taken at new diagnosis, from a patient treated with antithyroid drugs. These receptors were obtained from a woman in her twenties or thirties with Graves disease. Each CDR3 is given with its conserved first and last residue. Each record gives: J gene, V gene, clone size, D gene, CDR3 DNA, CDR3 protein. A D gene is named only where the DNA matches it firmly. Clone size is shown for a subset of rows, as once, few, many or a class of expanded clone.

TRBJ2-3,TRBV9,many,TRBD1,TGTGCCAGCAGCGAGGAAAGGACAGGGCGCACAGATACGCAGTATTTT,CASSEERTGRTDTQYF
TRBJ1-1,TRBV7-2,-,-,TGTGCCAGCAGCTTAATAGGGGTGAACACTGAAGCTTTCTTT,CASSLIGVNTEAFF
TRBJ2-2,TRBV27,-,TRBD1,TGTGCCAGCCAGCGGGCAGGGGGCGTGAGCACCGGGGAGCTGTTTTTT,CASQRAGGVSTGELFF
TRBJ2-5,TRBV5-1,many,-,TGCGCCAGCAGCGCTGGAGGCCAGCCCGGGCCGACCCAGTACTTC,CASSAGGQPGPTQYF
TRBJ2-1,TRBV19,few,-,TGTGCCAGTACCCCTGGGGGGCATTACAATGAGCAGTTCTTC,CASTPGGHYNEQFF
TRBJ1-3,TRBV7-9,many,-,TGTGCCAGCAGCAGGGGGACTGGCTCTGGAAACACCATATATTTT,CASSRGTGSGNTIYF
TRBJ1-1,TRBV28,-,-,TGTCCCAGCAGTTTCACCGGCCGCGGGACCACCGAAGCTTTCTTT,CPSSFTGRGTTEAFF
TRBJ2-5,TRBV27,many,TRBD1,TGTGCCAGCAGTGCCAGGACAGGGGGGAGGACCCAGTACTTC,CASSARTGGRTQYF
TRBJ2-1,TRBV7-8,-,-,TGTGCCAGCAGCGCCCGTTGGGATGAGCAGTTCTTC,CASSARWDEQFF
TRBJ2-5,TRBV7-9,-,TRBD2,TGTGCCAGCAGCTTAGCGCTTGGGGGGGGAGAGACCCAGTACTTC,CASSLALGGGETQYF
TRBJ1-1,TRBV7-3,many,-,TGTGCCAGCAGCTTTGGGGGATATACTGAAGCTTTCTTT,CASSFGGYTEAFF
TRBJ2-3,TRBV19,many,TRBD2,TGTGCCAGTAGATGGACTAGCGGGGGGGCAAGTCGAGATACGCAGTATTTT,CASRWTSGGASRDTQYF
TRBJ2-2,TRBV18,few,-,TGTGCCAGCTCACGGGGGGCAAGGACCGGGGAGCTGTTTTTT,CASSRGARTGELFF
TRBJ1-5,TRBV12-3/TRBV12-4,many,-,TGTGCCAGCAGCAGCAGCAACAATCAGCCCCAGCATTTT,CASSSSNNQPQHF
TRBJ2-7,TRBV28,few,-,TGTGCCAGCAGTCAGGCCTACAAGCAGTACTTC,CASSQAYKQYF
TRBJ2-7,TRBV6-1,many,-,TGTGCCAGCAGTGACAGGGGATCCTACGAGCAGTACTTC,CASSDRGSYEQYF
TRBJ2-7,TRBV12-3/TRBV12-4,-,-,TGTGCCAGCAGACCTAGCGTCTCCTACGAGCAGTACTTC,CASRPSVSYEQYF
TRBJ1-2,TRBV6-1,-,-,TGTGCCAGCAGTGAGGCGGGACATGGCTACACCTTC,CASSEAGHGYTF
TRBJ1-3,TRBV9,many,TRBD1,TGTGCCAGCAGCTCGATACAGGGGTACTCTGGAAACACCATATATTTT,CASSSIQGYSGNTIYF
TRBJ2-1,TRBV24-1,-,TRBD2,TGTGCCACCAGTGGGCCCCCCCCGGGGGGATATGAGCAGTTCTTC,CATSGPPPGGYEQFF
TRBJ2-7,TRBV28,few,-,TGTGCCAGCAGTGCTCTTGGGCCGCGAGCCTACGAGCAGCACTTC,CASSALGPRAYEQHF
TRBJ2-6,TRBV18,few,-,TGTACCAGCTCACCAGGCCTAACTGGGGCCAACGTCCTGACTTTC,CTSSPGLTGANVLTF
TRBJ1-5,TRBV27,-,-,TGTGCCAGCAGTTTCGGGACGGGAGAGCGTCAGCCCCAGCATTTT,CASSFGTGERQPQHF
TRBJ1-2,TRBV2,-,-,TGTGCCAGCAGTGAACGGGCAGGGGTTGGCTATGGCTACACCTTC,CASSERAGVGYGYTF
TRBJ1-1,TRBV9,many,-,TGCGCCAGCAGCCAAGGACAGCCGAACACTGAAGCTTTCTTT,CASSQGQPNTEAFF
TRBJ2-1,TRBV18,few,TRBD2,TGTGCCAGCTCACCATCCTCCGGGACTAGCGGCTTTAATGAGCAGTTCTTC,CASSPSSGTSGFNEQFF
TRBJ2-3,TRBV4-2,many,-,TGTGCCAGCAGCCAAGAAGGGGCGCCTCGCACAGATACGCAGTATTTT,CASSQEGAPRTDTQYF
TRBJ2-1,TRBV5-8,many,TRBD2,TGTGCCAGCAGCCCTGCAGCGGGAGAATACAATGAGCAGTTCTTC,CASSPAAGEYNEQFF
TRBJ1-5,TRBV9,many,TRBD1,TGTGCCAGCAGCGTAACAGGGGGCGCGAATCAGCCCCAGCATTTT,CASSVTGGANQPQHF
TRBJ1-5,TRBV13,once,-,TGTGCCAGCAGCTTACGGGGGTTCAATCAGCCCCAGCATTTT,CASSLRGFNQPQHF
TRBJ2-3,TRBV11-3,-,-,TGTGCCAGCAGCTTCGGCGGGTTCGGCGCGCAGTATTTT,CASSFGGFGAQYF
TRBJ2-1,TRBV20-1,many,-,TGCAGTGCCAGGGGCAGGGGTCCCTACAATGAGCAGTTCTTC,CSARGRGPYNEQFF
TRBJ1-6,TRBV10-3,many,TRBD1,TGTGCCACTACCGGGACAGACAATTCACCCCTCCACTTT,CATTGTDNSPLHF
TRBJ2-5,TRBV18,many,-,TGTGCCAGCTCACCGGTCCAAGAGACCCAGTACTTC,CASSPVQETQYF
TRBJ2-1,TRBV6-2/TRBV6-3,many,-,TGTGCCAGCACAGAACAGGGATGGGACAATGAGCAGTTCTTC,CASTEQGWDNEQFF
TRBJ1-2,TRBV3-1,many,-,TGTGCCAGCAGAAAGGACAGTACTAACTATGGCTACACCTTC,CASRKDSTNYGYTF
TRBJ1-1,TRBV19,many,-,TGTGCCAGTAGTATAAGGGCGACGGGTCTGGGCACTGAAGCTTTCTTT,CASSIRATGLGTEAFF
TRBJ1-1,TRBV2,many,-,TGTGCCAGCTATCGGGGGCCCAACACTGAAGCTTTCTTT,CASYRGPNTEAFF
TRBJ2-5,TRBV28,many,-,TGTGCCAGTCGCACTTGGGATAACCAAGAGACCCAGTACTTC,CASRTWDNQETQYF
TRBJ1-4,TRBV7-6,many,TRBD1,TGTGCCAGCAGCTTATCTTCCCCAGGGGGGGACAGAGAAAAACTGTTTTTT,CASSLSSPGGDREKLFF
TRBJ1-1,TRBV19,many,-,TGTGCCAGTAGTTTCGGGGCGAACACTGAAGCTTTCTTT,CASSFGANTEAFF
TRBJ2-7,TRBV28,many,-,TGTGCCAGCAGTCGACAGGTCCCCCCCTACGAGCAGTACTTC,CASSRQVPPYEQYF
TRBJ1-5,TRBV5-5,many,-,TGTGCCAGCAGCTTGGTACCAAGGGGGGCACCCCAGCATTTT,CASSLVPRGAPQHF
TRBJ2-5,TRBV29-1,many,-,TGCAGCGGGGAGGGTGGGCGCGGGACACAAGAGACCCAGTACTTC,CSGEGGRGTQETQYF
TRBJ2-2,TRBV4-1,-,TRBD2,TGCGCCAGCAGCCAAGATCGACTAGCGGGGACAACCGGGGAGCTGTTTTTT,CASSQDRLAGTTGELFF